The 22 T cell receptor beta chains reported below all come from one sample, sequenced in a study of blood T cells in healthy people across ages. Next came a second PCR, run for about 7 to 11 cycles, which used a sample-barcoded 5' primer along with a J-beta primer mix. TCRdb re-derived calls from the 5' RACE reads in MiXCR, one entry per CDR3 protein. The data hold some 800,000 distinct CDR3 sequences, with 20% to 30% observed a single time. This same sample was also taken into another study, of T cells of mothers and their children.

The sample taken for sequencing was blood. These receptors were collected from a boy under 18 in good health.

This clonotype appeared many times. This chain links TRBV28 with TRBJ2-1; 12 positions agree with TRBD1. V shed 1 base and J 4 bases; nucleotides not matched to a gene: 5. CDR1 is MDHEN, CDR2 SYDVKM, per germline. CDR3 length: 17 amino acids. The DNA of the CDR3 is TGTGCCAGCAGTTTATTCGGGGACAGGGGGCTGTACAATGAGCAGTTCTTC. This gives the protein CASSLFGDRGLYNEQFF.

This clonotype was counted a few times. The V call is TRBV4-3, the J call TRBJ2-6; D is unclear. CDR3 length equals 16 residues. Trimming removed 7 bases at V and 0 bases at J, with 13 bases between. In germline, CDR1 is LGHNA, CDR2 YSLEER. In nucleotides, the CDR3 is TGCGCCAGCACCCACCAGGTGTCCTCTGGGGCCAACGTCCTGACTTTC. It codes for CASTHQVSSGANVLTF.

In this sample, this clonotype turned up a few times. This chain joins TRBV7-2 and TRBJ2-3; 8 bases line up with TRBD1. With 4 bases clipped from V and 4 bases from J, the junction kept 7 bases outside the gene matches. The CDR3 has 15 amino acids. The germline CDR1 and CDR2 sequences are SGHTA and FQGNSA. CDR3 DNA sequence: TGTGCCAGCAGCTCAGGGGGCGAGTCGCCAGATACGCAGTATTTT. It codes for CASSSGGESPDTQYF. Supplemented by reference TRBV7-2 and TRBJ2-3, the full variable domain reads GAGVSQSPSNKVTEKGKDVELRCDPISGHTALYWYRQSLGQGLEFLIYFQGNSAPDKSGLPSDRFSAERTGGSVSTLTIQRTQQEDSAVYLCASSSGGESPDTQYFGPGTRLTVL.

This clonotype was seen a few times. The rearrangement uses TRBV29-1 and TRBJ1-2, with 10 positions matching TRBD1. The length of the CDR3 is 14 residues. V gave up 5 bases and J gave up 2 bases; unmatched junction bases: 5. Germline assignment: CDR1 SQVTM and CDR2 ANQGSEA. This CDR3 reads CSVPPGQGNYGYTF. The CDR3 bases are TGCAGCGTTCCTCCGGGACAGGGGAACTATGGCTACACCTTC.

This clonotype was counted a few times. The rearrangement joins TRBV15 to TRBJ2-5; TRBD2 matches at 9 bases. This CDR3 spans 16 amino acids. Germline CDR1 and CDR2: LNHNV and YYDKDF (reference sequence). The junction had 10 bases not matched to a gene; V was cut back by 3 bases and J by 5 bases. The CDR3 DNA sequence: TGTGCCACCAGCAGGGGCGGACTAGCGAGGCGGGAGACCCAGTACTTC. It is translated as CATSRGGLARRETQYF. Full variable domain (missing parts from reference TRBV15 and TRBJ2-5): DAMVIQNPRYQVTQFGKPVTLSCSQTLNHNVMYWYQQKSSQAPKLLFHYYDKDFNNEADTPDNFQSRRPNTSFCFLDIRSPGLGDTAMYLCATSRGGLARRETQYFGPGTRLLVL.

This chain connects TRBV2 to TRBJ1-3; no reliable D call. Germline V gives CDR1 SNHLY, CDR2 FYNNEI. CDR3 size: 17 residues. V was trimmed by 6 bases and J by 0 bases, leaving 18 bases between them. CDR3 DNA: TGTGCCAGCAGCGCATTACAGCAACGCAACTCTGGAAACACCATATATTTT. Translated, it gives CASSALQQRNSGNTIYF.

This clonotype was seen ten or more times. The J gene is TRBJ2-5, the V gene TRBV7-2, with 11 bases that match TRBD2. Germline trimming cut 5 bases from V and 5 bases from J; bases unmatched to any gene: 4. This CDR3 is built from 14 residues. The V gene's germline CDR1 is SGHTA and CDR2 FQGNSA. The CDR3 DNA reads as TGTGCCAGCAGCCTACTAGCGGGAGTTGAGACCCAGTACTTC. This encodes CASSLLAGVETQYF.

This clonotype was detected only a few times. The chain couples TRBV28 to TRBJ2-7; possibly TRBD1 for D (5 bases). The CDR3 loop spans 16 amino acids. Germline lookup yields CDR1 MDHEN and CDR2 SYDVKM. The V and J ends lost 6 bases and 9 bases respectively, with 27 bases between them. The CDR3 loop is CASRPSSKGPSVGQYF. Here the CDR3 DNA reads TGTGCCAGCAGACCTTCATCGAAGGGGCCCTCAGTCGGGCAGTACTTC.

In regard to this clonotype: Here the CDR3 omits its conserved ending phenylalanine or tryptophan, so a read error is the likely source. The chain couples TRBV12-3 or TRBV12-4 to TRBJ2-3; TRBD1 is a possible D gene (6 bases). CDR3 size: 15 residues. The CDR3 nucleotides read TGTGCCAGCATCGTGGACAGAGTGAGAGCAGATGCGCAGTATTCT. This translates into CASIVDRVRADAQYS.

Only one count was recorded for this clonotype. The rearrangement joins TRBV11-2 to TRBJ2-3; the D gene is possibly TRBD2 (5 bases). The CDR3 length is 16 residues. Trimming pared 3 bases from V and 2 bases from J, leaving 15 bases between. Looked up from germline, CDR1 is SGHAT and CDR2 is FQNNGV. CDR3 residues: CASSLEIVGVTDTQYF. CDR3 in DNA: TGTGCCAGCAGCTTGGAGATAGTGGGAGTCACAGATACGCAGTATTTT.

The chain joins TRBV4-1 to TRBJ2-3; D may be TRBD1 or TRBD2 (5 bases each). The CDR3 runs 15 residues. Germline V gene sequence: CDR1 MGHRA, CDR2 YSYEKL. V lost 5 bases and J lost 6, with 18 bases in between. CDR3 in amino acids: CASSDRDLDLDTQYF. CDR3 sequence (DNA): TGCGCCAGCAGCGACCGGGACCTGGACCTGGATACGCAGTATTTT.

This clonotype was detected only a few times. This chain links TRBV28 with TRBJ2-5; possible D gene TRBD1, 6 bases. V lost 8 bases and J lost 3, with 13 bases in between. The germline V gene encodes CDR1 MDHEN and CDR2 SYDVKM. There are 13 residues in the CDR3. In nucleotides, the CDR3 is TGTGCCAGCGCAACAGGGTCGAAAGAGACCCAGTACTTC. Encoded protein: CASATGSKETQYF.

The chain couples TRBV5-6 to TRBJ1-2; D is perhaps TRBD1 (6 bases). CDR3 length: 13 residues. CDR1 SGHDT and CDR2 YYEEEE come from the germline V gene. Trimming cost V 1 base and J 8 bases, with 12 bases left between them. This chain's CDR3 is CASSLSRDIGYTF. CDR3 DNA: TGTGCCAGCAGCTTGAGCAGGGACATAGGCTACACCTTC. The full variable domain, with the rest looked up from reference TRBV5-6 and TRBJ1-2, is DAGVTQSPTHLIKTRGQQVTLRCSPKSGHDTVSWYQQALGQGPQFIFQYYEEEERQRGNFPDRFSGHQFPNYSSELNVNALLLGDSALYLCASSLSRDIGYTFGSGTRLTVV.

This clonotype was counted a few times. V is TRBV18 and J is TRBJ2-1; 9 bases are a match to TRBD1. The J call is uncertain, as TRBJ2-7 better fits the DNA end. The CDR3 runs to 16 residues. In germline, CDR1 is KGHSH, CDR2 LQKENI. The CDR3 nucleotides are TGTGCCAGCTCACAGGAATCGGGACAGGGTCCCTACGAGCAGTACTTC. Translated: CASSQESGQGPYEQYF.

This chain's CDR3 is CASSFGTGGIRDTIYF. CDR3 nucleotides: TGCGCCAGCAGCTTTGGGACAGGGGGCATTCGGGACACCATATATTTT. The chain is built from TRBV5-1 and TRBJ1-3; TRBD1 matches at 12 bases. The J segment lost 8 bases and the V segment lost 2 bases, leaving 8 bases of the junction unmatched. This CDR3 contains 16 residues. The germline V gene has CDR1 SGHRS and CDR2 YFSETQ.

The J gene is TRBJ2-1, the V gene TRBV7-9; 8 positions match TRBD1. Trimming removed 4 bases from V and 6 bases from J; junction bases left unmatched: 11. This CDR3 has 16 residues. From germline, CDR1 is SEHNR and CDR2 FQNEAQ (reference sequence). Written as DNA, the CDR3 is TGTGCCAGCAGCTCCCGGGGACAGGTAACATTCAATGAGCAGTTCTTC. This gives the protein CASSSRGQVTFNEQFF.

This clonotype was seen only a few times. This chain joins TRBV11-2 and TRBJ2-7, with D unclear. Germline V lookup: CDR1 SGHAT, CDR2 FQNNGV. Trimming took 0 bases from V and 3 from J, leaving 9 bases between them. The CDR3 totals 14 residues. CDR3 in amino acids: CASSLEVGDYEQYF. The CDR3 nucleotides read TGTGCCAGCAGCTTAGAGGTGGGCGACTACGAGCAGTACTTC. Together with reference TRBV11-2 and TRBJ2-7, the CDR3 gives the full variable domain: EAGVAQSPRYKIIEKRQSVAFWCNPISGHATLYWYQQILGQGPKLLIQFQNNGVVDDSQLPKDRFSAERLKGVDSTLKIQPAKLEDSAVYLCASSLEVGDYEQYFGPGTRLTVT.

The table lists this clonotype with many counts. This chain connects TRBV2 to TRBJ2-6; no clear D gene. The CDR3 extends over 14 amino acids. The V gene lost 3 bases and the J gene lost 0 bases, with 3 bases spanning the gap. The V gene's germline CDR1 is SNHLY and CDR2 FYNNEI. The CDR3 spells CASSESSGANVLTF. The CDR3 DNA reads TGTGCCAGCAGTGAGAGCTCTGGGGCCAACGTCCTGACTTTC.

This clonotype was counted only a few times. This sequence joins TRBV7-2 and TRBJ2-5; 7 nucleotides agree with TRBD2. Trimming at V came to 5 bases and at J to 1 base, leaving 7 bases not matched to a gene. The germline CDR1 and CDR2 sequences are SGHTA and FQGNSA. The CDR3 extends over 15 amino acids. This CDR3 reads CASSRGVAAQETQYF. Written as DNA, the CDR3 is TGTGCCAGCAGCCGGGGGGTAGCGGCCCAAGAGACCCAGTACTTC. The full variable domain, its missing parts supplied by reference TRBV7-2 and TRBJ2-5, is GAGVSQSPSNKVTEKGKDVELRCDPISGHTALYWYRQSLGQGLEFLIYFQGNSAPDKSGLPSDRFSAERTGGSVSTLTIQRTQQEDSAVYLCASSRGVAAQETQYFGPGTRLLVL.

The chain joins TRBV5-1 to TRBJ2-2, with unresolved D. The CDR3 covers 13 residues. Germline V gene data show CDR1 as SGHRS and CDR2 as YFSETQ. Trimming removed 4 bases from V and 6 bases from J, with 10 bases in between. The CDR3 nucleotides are TGCGCCAGCAGCCTGGTTATCTCCGGGGAGCTGTTTTTT. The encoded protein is CASSLVISGELFF. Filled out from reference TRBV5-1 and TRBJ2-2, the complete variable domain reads KAGVTQTPRYLIKTRGQQVTLSCSPISGHRSVSWYQQTPGQGLQFLFEYFSETQRNKGNFPGRFSGRQFSNSRSEMNVSTLELGDSALYLCASSLVISGELFFGEGSRLTVL.

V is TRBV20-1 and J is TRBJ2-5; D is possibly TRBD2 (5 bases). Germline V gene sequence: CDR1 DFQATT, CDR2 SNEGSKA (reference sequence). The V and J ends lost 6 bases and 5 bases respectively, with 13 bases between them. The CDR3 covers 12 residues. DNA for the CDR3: TGCAGTGCCCCGTTCCGGGGTGAGACCCAGTACTTC. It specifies CSAPFRGETQYF.

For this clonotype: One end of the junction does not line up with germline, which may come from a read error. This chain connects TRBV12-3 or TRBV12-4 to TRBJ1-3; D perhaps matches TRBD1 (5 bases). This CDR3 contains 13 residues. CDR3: CASSPGSGSTIYF. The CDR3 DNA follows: TGTGCCAGCAGCCCAGGGTCTGGAAGCACCATATATTTT.